The present TCR beta chain was sequenced within a study of response to subunit inactivated influenza vaccine. Whole-study results and caveats: It was suggested by the authors that few new T cells are recruited by each seasonal influenza vaccination.

TCRdb processed the RT-PCR reads anew with MiXCR; each CDR3 protein has one entry. This table holds 450,000 to 600,000 distinct CDR3 sequences, approximately 7.8% found once. This clonotype was seen at least ten times. Its antigen is as yet unknown. The CDR3 consists of 14 residues. Trimming stripped 4 bases from V and 0 bases from J, with 8 bases between. CDR1 is LGHDT, CDR2 YNNKEL, per germline (reference sequence). The starting material was PBMCs from blood, obtained about 24 months after vaccination. This receptor was obtained from a man aged 45 to 75 who received an inactivated influenza vaccine. V usage is TRBV3-1 and J usage is TRBJ2-3; D not resolved. For the CDR3, the DNA is TGTGCCAGCAGCCCGCGACTGAGCACAGATACGCAGTATTTT. As protein: CASSPRLSTDTQYF.